What follows is one TCR beta chain and its context. Its antigen is not known. One entry per CDR3 protein results from TCRdb running MiXCR on the RT-PCR reads. The table lists 300,000 to 350,000 distinct CDR3 sequences, less than 25% of them singletons, with around 9.6% in the top ten. Trimming shortened V by 6 bases and J by 5 bases, and 7 bases separated the two germline ends. In germline, CDR1 is SQVTM, CDR2 ANQGSEA. CDR3 length: 10 residues. This record comes from a study of response to subunit inactivated influenza vaccine. Study-level points and caveats: That few new T cells are recruited by each seasonal influenza vaccination was the authors' suggestion.

The specimen comprised PBMCs from blood, sampled about 20 months after vaccination. This sequence was found in a man aged 50 to 69 who received an inactivated influenza vaccine. The V call is TRBV29-1, the J call TRBJ2-5; D is ambiguous. The CDR3: CSVQWETQYF. The CDR3 coding sequence is TGCAGCGTCCAGTGGGAGACCCAGTACTTC.